This TCR beta chain was retrieved from a study of T cell repertoires in cytomegalovirus infection (dated by TCRdb to 2018 to 2020). With respect to the entire study: Recently identified HLA-C-restricted CMV epitopes, whose presentation resists viral immunomodulation, were targeted by peptide stimulations together with well-studied HLA-B-restricted epitopes. Donor HLA type was relevant to the analysis, because carriage of CMV infection together with the matching HLA type was indicated by public TCR beta signatures.

What the work shows at the level of the full study, not this receptor alone: In the ex vivo response, HLA-C-restricted CMV-specific TCR beta clonotypes were dominant, and in two of eight donors the single most frequent clonotype came from this HLA-C-restricted group. Carriers of CMV infection plus the relevant HLA type were discriminated by the cumulative frequency of public TCR beta family members in the study cohort and in an independent roughly 380-donor cohort.

From the germline V gene, CDR1 is SGHTA and CDR2 is FQGNSA. V is cut by 4 bases and J by 2 bases, and the space between the germline ends is 11 bases. The CDR3 spans 14 residues, from the cysteine through the phenylalanine. The only DNA kept is the CDR3, 42 bases in frame from the first base. The sample's treatment or condition label is to be understood as: in vitro stimulation with specific CMV peptide epitopes to enrich CMV-specific T cells. Sequencing used an Illumina HiSeq 1500. TCRdb itself trimmed the public reads at Q25 with fastp, ran MiXCR and retained productive beta chains. Each CDR3 protein gets just one entry, which takes the most common genes and DNA from the rows behind it. The sample includes some 310,000 distinct CDR3 sequences, with approximately 25% observed a single time. Jointly, the top ten make up 13% of the sample. This clonotype was observed many times. Its antigen is currently not known. Base qualities are missing; no much larger clone stands one base away.

Recombination connected TRBV7-2 to TRBJ2-5; D gene: possibly TRBD1, on 5 matching bases. This material consisted of cultured PBMCs, taken from culture after CMV antigen stimulation. The TCR was taken from a human donor in good health (CMV status not recorded). Some clones in this sample may be carry-over from other donors' samples. The CDR3 region: CASSSTRQQETQYF. The nucleotide sequence reads as follows: TGTGCCAGCAGCTCCACCCGACAGCAAGAGACCCAGTACTTC.